The 2 T cell receptor beta chains given below trace back to one sample, sequenced in a study of blood T cells in healthy people across ages. Next came a second PCR, run for about 6 to 12 cycles, which used a sample-barcoded 5' primer along with a J-beta primer mix. TCRdb re-analysed the 5' RACE reads in MiXCR, keeping a single row per CDR3 protein. The repertoire holds 700,000 to 900,000 distinct CDR3 sequences, with under 30% as singletons. This same sample was also part of a study on T cells of mothers and their children.

The specimen was blood. The receptor set was obtained from a boy younger than 18 in good health.

The chain uses TRBV15 and TRBJ1-5; perhaps TRBD1 as D (6 bases). The CDR3 contains 15 residues. Germline V gene sequence: CDR1 LNHNV, CDR2 YYDKDF (reference sequence). The germline V and J ends were trimmed by 1 base and 0 bases, with 7 bases remaining between them. The CDR3 protein is CATSRGTVSNQPQHF. The CDR3 DNA reads as TGTGCCACCAGCAGAGGGACAGTTAGCAATCAGCCCCAGCATTTT.

The chain carries TRBV6-5 and TRBJ2-2, with 7 nucleotides matching TRBD1. Germline assignment: CDR1 MNHEY and CDR2 SVGAGI. The CDR3 loop spans 15 amino acids. V shed 2 bases and J 3 bases; nucleotides not matched to a gene: 3. The CDR3 loop reads CASSYEQGYTGELFF. The CDR3 nucleotides read TGTGCCAGCAGTTACGAACAGGGGTACACCGGGGAGCTGTTTTTT.